This record concerns one T cell receptor beta chain sequence. The data stem from a study of blood T cell repertoires in COVID-19. The study counted Cohort 3 donors as recovered given two negative PCRs, clearance, or symptom resolution. The assay was immunoSEQ multiplex PCR, and TCRdb's table has in-frame clones only and misses some. The sample records approximately 440,000 clones, roughly nine tenths being singletons. The sequencing input was PBMCs or T cells enriched from blood (not recorded which). This clonotype was obtained from a woman aged 18 to 35 who had recovered from COVID-19.

The CDR3 sequence is CASVEITRDTYSYEQYF. CDR3 nucleotide sequence: TGTGCCAGCGTTGAAATAACCCGGGACACCTATTCCTACGAGCAGTACTTC. The chain recombines TRBV11-2 with TRBJ2-7, with D perhaps matching TRBD1 (6 bases). The CDR3 spans 17 residues. V was pared by 8 bases and J by 1 base, with 24 bases between. CDR1 and CDR2 from the germline V gene are SGHAT and FQNNGV.